The present T cell receptor (beta chain) was sequenced within a study of cytomegalovirus exposure and HLA in healthy donors. Study-level results: Most TCR beta V segments were productive about 90% or about 30% of the time in an earlier analysis. The listing of 150 to 200 TCR beta chains classed them as cytomegalovirus-associated. Reportedly, diagnosis of cytomegalovirus status by the classifier showed high specificity and sensitivity.

13 Jbeta primers and 60 Vbeta primers were used for the PCR. Measured with immunoSEQ multiplex PCR; TCRdb has only the in-frame clones, and not every one. The sample includes 150,000 or so clones, around two thirds of them seen just once. In this sample, this clone turned up a few times. The antigen remains unidentified. This TCR came from a man aged 30 to 39 in good health and CMV-seropositive. Sequenced: PBMCs.

As DNA, the CDR3 is TGTGCCAGCAGCTTGATCCAGGGTAATACTGAAGCTTTCTTT. Amino acid sequence: CASSLIQGNTEAFF. V is TRBV5-4 and J is TRBJ1-1; tentatively, D is TRBD1 (5 bases). V was trimmed by 1 base and J by 5 bases, leaving 12 bases between them. This CDR3 has 14 residues. CDR1 is SGHNT, CDR2 YYREEE, per germline (reference sequence).